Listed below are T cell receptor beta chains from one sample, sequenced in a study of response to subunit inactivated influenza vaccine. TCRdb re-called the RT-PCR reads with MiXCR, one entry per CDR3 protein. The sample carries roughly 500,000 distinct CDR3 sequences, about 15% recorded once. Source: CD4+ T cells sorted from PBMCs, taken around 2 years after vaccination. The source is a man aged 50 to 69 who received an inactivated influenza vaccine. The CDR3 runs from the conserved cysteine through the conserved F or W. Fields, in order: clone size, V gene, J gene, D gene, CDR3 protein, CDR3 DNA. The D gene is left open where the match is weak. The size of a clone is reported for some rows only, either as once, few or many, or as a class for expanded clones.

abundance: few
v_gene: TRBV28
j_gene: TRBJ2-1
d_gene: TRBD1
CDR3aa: CASSFTSGTGVRNEQFF
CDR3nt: TGTGCCAGCAGTTTTACATCCGGGACAGGGGTACGCAATGAGCAGTTCTTC

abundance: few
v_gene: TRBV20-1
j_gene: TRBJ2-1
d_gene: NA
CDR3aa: CSARDNRVLFYNEQFF
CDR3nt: TGCAGTGCTAGAGATAATCGGGTCCTCTTCTACAATGAGCAGTTCTTC

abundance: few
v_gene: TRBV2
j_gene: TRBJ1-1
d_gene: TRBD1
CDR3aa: CASGFGQGANTEAFF
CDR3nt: TGTGCCAGCGGTTTCGGACAGGGGGCCAACACTGAAGCTTTCTTT

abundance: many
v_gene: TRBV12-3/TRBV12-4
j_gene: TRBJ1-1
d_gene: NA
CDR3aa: CASSTTTNTEAFF
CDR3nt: TGTGCCAGCAGTACGACAACGAACACTGAAGCTTTCTTT

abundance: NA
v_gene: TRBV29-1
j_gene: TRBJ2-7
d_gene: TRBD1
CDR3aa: CSARDLDRAHEQYF
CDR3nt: TGCAGCGCGAGGGACCTAGACAGGGCCCACGAGCAGTACTTC

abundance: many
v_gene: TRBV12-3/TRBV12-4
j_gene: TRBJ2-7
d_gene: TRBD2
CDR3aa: CASSPRTSGSEQYF
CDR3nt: TGTGCCAGCAGTCCTCGGACTAGCGGGAGCGAGCAGTACTTC

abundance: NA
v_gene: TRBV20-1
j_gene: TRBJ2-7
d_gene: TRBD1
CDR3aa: CSARQGIAYEQYF
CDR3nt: TGCAGTGCTCGACAGGGTATAGCCTACGAGCAGTACTTC

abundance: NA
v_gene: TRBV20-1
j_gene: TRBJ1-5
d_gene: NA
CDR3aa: CSATTGFRQPQHF
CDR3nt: TGCAGTGCTACTACAGGATTCCGGCAGCCCCAGCATTTT

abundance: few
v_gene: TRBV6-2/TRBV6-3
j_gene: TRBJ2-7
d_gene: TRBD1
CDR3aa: CASTQGQPYEQYF
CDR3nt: TGTGCCAGCACTCAGGGACAGCCCTACGAGCAGTACTTC

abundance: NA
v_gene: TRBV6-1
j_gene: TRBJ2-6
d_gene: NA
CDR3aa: CASRSEGAGANVLTF
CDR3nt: TGTGCCAGCAGAAGTGAAGGCGCTGGGGCCAACGTCCTGACTTTC

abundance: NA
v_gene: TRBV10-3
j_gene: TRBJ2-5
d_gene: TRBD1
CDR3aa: CAISPRQGQETQYF
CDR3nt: TGTGCCATCAGCCCCAGACAGGGGCAAGAGACCCAGTACTTC

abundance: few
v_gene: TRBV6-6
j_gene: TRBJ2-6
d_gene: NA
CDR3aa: CASFRSGANVLTF
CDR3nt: TGTGCCAGCTTCCGGTCTGGGGCCAACGTCCTGACTTTC

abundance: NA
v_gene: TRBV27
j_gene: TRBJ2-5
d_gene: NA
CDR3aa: CASSSPRGTQYF
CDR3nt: TGTGCCAGCAGTTCTCCCAGGGGGACCCAGTACTTC

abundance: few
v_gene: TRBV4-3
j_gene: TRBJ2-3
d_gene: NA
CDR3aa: CASSQEGGHGTQYF
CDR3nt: TGCGCCAGCAGCCAAGAAGGGGGGCACGGTACGCAGTATTTT

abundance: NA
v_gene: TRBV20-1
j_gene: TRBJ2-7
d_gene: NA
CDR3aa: CSAQTGTSYEQYF
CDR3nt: TGCAGTGCACAAACCGGGACCTCCTACGAGCAGTACTTC

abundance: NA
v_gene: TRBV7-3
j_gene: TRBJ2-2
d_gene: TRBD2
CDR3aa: CASSPAGPSGGELFF
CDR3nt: TGTGCCAGCAGCCCAGCCGGGCCTAGCGGCGGGGAGCTGTTTTTT

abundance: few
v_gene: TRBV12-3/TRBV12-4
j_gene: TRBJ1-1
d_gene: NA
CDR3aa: CASRGDWNTEAFF
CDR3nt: TGTGCCAGCAGAGGGGACTGGAACACTGAAGCTTTCTTT

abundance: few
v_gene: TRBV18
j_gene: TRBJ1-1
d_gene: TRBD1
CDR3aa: CASSPTGKDTEAFF
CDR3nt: TGTGCCAGCTCGCCGACAGGGAAGGACACTGAAGCTTTCTTT

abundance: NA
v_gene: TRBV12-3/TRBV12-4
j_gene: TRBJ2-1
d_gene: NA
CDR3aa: CASSSHEQVNEQFF
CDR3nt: TGTGCCAGCAGTTCCCATGAACAGGTCAATGAGCAGTTCTTC

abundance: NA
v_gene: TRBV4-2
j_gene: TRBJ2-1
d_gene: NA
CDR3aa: CASRQAGDRYNEQFF
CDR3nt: TGTGCCAGCAGGCAAGCGGGGGACAGATACAATGAGCAGTTCTTC

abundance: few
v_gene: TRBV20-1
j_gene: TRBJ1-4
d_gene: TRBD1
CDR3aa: CSAIGTGGSEKLFF
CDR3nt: TGCAGTGCGATCGGGACAGGGGGCTCTGAAAAACTGTTTTTT

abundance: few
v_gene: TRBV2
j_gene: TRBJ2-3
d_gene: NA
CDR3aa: CASTPGPNTDTQYF
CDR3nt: TGTGCCAGCACCCCGGGACCAAACACAGATACGCAGTATTTT

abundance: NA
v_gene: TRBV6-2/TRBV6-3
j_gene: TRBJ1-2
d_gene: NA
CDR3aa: CASSPLRPNYGYTF
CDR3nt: TGTGCCAGCAGCCCGCTTCGACCTAACTATGGCTACACCTTC

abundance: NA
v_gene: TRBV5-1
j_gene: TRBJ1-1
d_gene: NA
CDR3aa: CASSLRPTEAFF
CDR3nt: TGCGCCAGCAGCTTAAGACCAACTGAAGCTTTCTTT

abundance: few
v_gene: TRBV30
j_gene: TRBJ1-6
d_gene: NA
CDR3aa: CAWRIGDRQMNSPLHF
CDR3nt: TGTGCCTGGCGGATAGGAGACAGGCAAATGAATTCACCCCTCCACTTT

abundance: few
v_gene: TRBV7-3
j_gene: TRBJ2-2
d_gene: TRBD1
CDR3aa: CASSLFPTGGQNTGELFF
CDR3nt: TGTGCCAGCAGCTTATTCCCAACAGGGGGCCAGAACACCGGGGAGCTGTTTTTT

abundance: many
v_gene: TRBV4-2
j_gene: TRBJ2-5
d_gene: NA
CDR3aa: CASSQSSVTGETQYF
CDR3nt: TGTGCCAGCAGCCAATCTAGCGTGACGGGGGAGACCCAGTACTTC

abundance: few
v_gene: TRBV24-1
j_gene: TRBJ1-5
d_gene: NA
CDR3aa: CATSDFRVNQPQHF
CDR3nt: TGTGCCACCAGTGATTTCAGGGTCAATCAGCCCCAGCATTTT

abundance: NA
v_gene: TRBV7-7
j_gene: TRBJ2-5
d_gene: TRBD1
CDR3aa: CVSRDSQETQYF
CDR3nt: TGTGTTAGCAGGGACAGCCAAGAGACCCAGTACTTC

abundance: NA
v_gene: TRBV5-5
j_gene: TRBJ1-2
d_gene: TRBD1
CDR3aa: CASSLELGTAYGYTF
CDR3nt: TGTGCCAGCAGCTTGGAACTCGGGACAGCCTATGGCTACACCTTC

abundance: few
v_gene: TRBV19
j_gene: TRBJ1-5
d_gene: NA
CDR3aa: CASSTLTVFPQHF
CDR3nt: TGTGCCAGTAGTACCCTGACAGTCTTCCCCCAGCATTTT

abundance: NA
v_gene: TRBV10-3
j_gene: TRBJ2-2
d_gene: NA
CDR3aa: CAIEAGTNTGELFF
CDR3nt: TGTGCCATCGAGGCTGGGACGAACACCGGGGAGCTGTTTTTT

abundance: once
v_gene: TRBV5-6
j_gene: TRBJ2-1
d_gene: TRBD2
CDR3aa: CASTPGPAGDYNEQFF
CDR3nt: TGTGCCAGCACCCCCGGCCCAGCGGGGGACTACAATGAGCAGTTCTTC

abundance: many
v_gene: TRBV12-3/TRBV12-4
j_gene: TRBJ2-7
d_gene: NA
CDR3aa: CASRRIGGSYEQYF
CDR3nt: TGTGCCAGCAGACGGATCGGGGGATCCTACGAGCAGTACTTC

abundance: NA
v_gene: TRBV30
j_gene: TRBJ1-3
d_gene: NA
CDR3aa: CAWSVSGRGVSIYF
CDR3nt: TGTGCCTGGAGCGTCTCAGGGAGGGGAGTTTCCATATATTTT

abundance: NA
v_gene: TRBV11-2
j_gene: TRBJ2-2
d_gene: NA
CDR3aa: CASSPALTTGELFF
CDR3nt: TGTGCCAGCAGCCCGGCGCTCACCACCGGGGAGCTGTTTTTT

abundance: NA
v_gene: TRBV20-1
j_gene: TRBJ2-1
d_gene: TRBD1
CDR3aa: CSGSDRGLGNEQFF
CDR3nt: TGCAGTGGAAGCGACAGGGGGCTTGGGAATGAGCAGTTCTTC

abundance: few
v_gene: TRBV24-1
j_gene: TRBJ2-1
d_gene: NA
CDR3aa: CATSDPGGSYNEQFF
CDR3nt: TGTGCCACCAGTGATCCTGGCGGCTCCTACAATGAGCAGTTCTTC

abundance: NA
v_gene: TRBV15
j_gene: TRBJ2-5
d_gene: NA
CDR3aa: CATSRLGRSTQETQYF
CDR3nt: TGTGCCACCAGCAGGCTGGGACGGTCGACCCAAGAGACCCAGTACTTC

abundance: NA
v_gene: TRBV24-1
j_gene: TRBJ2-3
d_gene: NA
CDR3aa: CATSDILSQYF
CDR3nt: TGTGCCACCAGTGACATTTTGTCGCAGTATTTT

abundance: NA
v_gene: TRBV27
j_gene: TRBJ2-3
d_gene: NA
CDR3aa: CASSLRLPRTDTQYF
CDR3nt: TGTGCCAGCAGTTTGAGATTACCCCGCACAGATACGCAGTATTTT

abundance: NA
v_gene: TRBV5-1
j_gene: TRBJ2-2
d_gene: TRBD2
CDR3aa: CASSVPGLAGSGELFF
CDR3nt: TGCGCCAGCAGCGTCCCGGGACTAGCGGGATCCGGGGAGCTGTTTTTT

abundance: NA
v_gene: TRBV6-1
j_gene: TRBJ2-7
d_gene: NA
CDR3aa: CASRTLGGRGEQYF
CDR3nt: TGTGCCAGCAGAACCCTAGGAGGTAGGGGCGAGCAGTACTTC

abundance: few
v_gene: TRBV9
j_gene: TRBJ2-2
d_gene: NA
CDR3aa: CASSVDSGSGELFF
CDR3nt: TGTGCCAGCAGCGTAGATTCGGGGAGCGGGGAGCTGTTTTTT

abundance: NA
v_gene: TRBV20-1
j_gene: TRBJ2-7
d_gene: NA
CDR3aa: CSASGGPLEQYF
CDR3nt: TGCAGTGCTAGTGGCGGCCCCCTCGAGCAGTACTTC

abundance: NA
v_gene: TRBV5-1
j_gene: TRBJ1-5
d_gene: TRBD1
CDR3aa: CASSLDGTANQPQHF
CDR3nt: TGCGCCAGCAGCTTGGACGGGACAGCTAATCAGCCCCAGCATTTT

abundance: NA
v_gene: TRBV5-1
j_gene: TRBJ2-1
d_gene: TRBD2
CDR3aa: CASSLPTASGGYNEQFF
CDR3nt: TGCGCCAGCAGCTTACCGACGGCTAGCGGGGGCTACAATGAGCAGTTCTTC

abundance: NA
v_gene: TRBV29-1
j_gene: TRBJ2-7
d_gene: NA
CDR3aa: CSVKGLTPYEQYF
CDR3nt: TGCAGCGTTAAAGGCCTTACTCCCTACGAGCAGTACTTC

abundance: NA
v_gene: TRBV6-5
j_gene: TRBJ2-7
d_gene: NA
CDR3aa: CASSYGSGRTNEQYF
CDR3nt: TGTGCCAGCAGTTACGGGTCAGGGCGGACCAACGAGCAGTACTTC

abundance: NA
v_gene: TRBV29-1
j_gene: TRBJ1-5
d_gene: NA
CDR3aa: CSVGLGTGPQHF
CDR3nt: TGCAGCGTGGGGCTGGGGACGGGGCCCCAGCATTTT

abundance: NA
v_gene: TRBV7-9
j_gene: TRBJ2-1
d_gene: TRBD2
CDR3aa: CASSPGLVTDEQFF
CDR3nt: TGTGCCAGCAGCCCAGGACTAGTTACGGATGAGCAGTTCTTC

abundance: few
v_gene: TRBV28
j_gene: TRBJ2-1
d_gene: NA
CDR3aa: CASSFRVVFYNEQFF
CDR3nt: TGTGCCAGCAGTTTCCGGGTCGTATTCTACAATGAGCAGTTCTTC